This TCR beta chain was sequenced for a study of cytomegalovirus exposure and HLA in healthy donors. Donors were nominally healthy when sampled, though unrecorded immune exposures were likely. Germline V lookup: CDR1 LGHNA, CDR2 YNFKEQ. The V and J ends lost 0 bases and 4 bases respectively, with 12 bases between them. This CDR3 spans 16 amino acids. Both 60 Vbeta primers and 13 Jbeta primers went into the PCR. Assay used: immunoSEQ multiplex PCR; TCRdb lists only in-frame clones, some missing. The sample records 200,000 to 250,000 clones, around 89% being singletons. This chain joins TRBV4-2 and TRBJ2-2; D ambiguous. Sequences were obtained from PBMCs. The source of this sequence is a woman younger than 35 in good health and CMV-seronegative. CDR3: CASSQDPSVVTGELFF. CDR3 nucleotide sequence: TGTGCCAGCAGCCAAGATCCCAGTGTCGTCACCGGGGAGCTGTTTTTT.